The 28 T cell receptor beta chains in this list originate from one sample, sequenced in a study of shared clonotypes between healthy human individuals. The assay was immunoSEQ multiplex PCR, and TCRdb's table has in-frame clones only and misses some. The repertoire has approximately 740,000 clones, about 91% of them found once; the top ten carry 24%. Terminally differentiated effector memory CD45RA+ cells were left out of the naive CD8 fraction, which was CD45RO-negative and positively selected for CCR7. The sample was naive CD8+ T cells sorted from blood. These receptors originate from a man aged 25 to 40 in good health.

In this sample, this clone turned up once. The J gene is TRBJ2-7, the V gene TRBV27, with a tentative D call TRBD2 (5 bases). This CDR3 has 15 residues. Trimming took off 6 bases at V and 1 base at J, with 16 bases between the two ends. Germline V gene data show CDR1 as MNHEY and CDR2 as SMNVEV (reference sequence). This CDR3 reads CASSPAVQSSYEQYF. The CDR3 DNA is TGTGCCAGCAGCCCAGCGGTCCAGTCATCCTACGAGCAGTACTTC.

The gene calls are TRBV11-2 and TRBJ2-1; no clear D. Per the germline V gene, CDR1 is SGHAT and CDR2 is FQNNGV. The CDR3 spans 10 residues. Deletions cut 6 bases from V and 7 bases from J, with 4 bases between. The CDR3 region is CASSQNEQFF. The CDR3 DNA reads as TGTGCCAGCAGTCAGAATGAGCAGTTCTTC.

The chain couples TRBV6-5 to TRBJ1-1, with 8 bases that match TRBD1. Looked up from germline, CDR1 is MNHEY and CDR2 is SVGAGI. V gave up 2 bases and J gave up 5 bases; unmatched junction bases: 7. This CDR3 has 15 residues. The CDR3 DNA reads TGTGCCAGCAGTTACGGGCCAGGGGGCGGGACTGAAGCTTTCTTT. Its protein is CASSYGPGGGTEAFF.

This clone has a single count. The V call is TRBV11-2, the J call TRBJ2-7, with D possibly being TRBD1 (5 bases). Trimming pared 0 bases from V and 9 bases from J, leaving 12 bases between. The CDR3 totals 13 residues. Per the germline V gene, CDR1 is SGHAT and CDR2 is FQNNGV. This chain's CDR3 is CASSLDWTQGQYF. The DNA of the CDR3 is TGTGCCAGCAGCTTAGATTGGACCCAGGGGCAGTACTTC.

This clone has a handful of counts. The CDR3 coding sequence is TGCGCCAGCAGCGGGCTGAACTACGAGCAGTACTTC. Its protein is CASSGLNYEQYF. V gene TRBV4-1 combines with J gene TRBJ2-7; D is uncertain. V lost 5 bases to trimming and J lost 3 bases, with 8 bases between them. Looked up from germline, CDR1 is MGHRA and CDR2 is YSYEKL. The CDR3 has 12 amino acids.

This chain uses TRBV6-5 with TRBJ1-1, with 7 bases fitting TRBD1. The length of the CDR3 is 12 residues. V shed 2 bases, J shed 8 bases, and the junction held 2 bases outside the gene matches. Germline V lookup: CDR1 MNHEY, CDR2 SVGAGI. The CDR3 reads CASSYVGQEAFF. CDR3 nucleotide sequence: TGTGCCAGCAGTTACGTGGGACAGGAAGCTTTCTTT.

The chain couples TRBV29-1 to TRBJ2-2, with D perhaps TRBD1 (6 bases). Per germline, CDR1 SQVTM and CDR2 ANQGSEA. V was shortened by 1 base and J by 3 bases, with 9 bases between the two germline ends. The length of the CDR3 is 14 residues. CDR3 region: CSVEGTDDTGELFF. In DNA, the CDR3 is TGCAGCGTTGAAGGGACAGACGACACCGGGGAGCTGTTTTTT.

This rearrangement joins TRBV14 to TRBJ2-1; 8 bases align to TRBD2. The V segment lost 1 base and the J segment 2 bases; nucleotides outside the gene matches: 4. The CDR3 has 16 amino acids. In germline, CDR1 is SGHDN, CDR2 FVKESK. The CDR3 region is CASSQGLASAYNEQFF. CDR3 coding DNA: TGTGCCAGCAGCCAAGGACTAGCGAGCGCCTACAATGAGCAGTTCTTC.

This sequence joins TRBV4-1 and TRBJ2-1, with TRBD2 identical over 8 bases. The J segment lost 5 bases and the V segment lost 3 bases, leaving 9 bases of the junction unmatched. Germline assignment: CDR1 MGHRA and CDR2 YSYEKL. The CDR3 length is 16 residues. The CDR3 nucleotides read TGCGCCAGCAGCCACCCCGATCCGGGACTAGACAATGAGCAGTTCTTC. Its translation is CASSHPDPGLDNEQFF.

The chain combines TRBV7-6 with TRBJ2-7, with TRBD2 as a possible D gene (6 bases). V lost 2 bases, J lost 2 bases, and 22 bases lay in between. Per the germline V gene, CDR1 is SGHVS and CDR2 is FNYEAQ. The CDR3 contains 18 residues. CDR3 region: CASSLIKNSGANPYEQYF. The CDR3 DNA reads as TGTGCCAGCAGCTTAATAAAGAATTCGGGAGCCAATCCCTACGAGCAGTACTTC.

The chain uses TRBV5-6 and TRBJ2-3; D is ambiguous. The V and J ends lost 0 bases and 0 bases respectively, with 5 bases between them. Germline V gives CDR1 SGHDT, CDR2 YYEEEE. This CDR3 contains 14 residues. The CDR3 nucleotides are TGTGCCAGCAGCTTGGGAAGAAGCACAGATACGCAGTATTTT. Residues: CASSLGRSTDTQYF.

This clone came up once. An end of the junction does not agree with germline; a read error may underlie this. Other DNA sequences within the sample encode an identical CDR3. The genes are TRBV6-5 and TRBJ2-7; unclear D gene. This CDR3 spans 11 amino acids. CDR1 is MNHEY and CDR2 is SVGAGI in the germline V gene. For the CDR3, the DNA is TGTGCCAGCAGTTACTCCCACGAGCAGTACTTC. It specifies CASSYSHEQYF.

The rearrangement uses TRBV6-1 and TRBJ2-5, with D tentatively TRBD2 (5 bases). Germline CDR1 and CDR2: MNHNS and SASEGT. V was pared by 4 bases and J by 3 bases, with 9 bases between. CDR3 length: 13 residues. CDR3 sequence: CASSGEHKETQYF. The CDR3, as DNA: TGTGCCAGCAGTGGGGAGCATAAAGAGACCCAGTACTTC.

A single count supports this clone. This rearrangement joins TRBV6-1 to TRBJ2-7; D unclear. Germline values: CDR1 MNHNS, CDR2 SASEGT. The CDR3 consists of 13 residues. The V end was cut by 0 bases, the J end by 3 bases, with 6 bases between. CDR3 bases: TGTGCCAGCAGTGAAGCGGAATTCTACGAGCAGTACTTC. Translating gives CASSEAEFYEQYF.

The V and J genes are TRBV7-6 and TRBJ2-1; TRBD2 might be the D (5 bases). There are 13 residues in the CDR3. Germline lookup yields CDR1 SGHVS and CDR2 FNYEAQ. The V gene lost 5 bases and the J gene lost 3 bases, with 8 bases spanning the gap. DNA of the CDR3: TGTGCCAGCAGCCCGGAGGTCTACAATGAGCAGTTCTTC. Encoded protein: CASSPEVYNEQFF.

The chain is built from TRBV29-1 and TRBJ1-1; no clear D. CDR1 is SQVTM and CDR2 is ANQGSEA in the germline V gene. This CDR3 region has 12 residues. CDR3 amino acids: CSGCIGDTEAFF. The CDR3, as DNA: TGCAGTGGTTGTATAGGTGACACTGAAGCTTTCTTT.

The CDR3 DNA reads as TGTGCCAGCTCGCCCGGGACTAGCGGGAGCGAAGAGCAGTTCTTC. Its translation: CASSPGTSGSEEQFF. The V call is TRBV18, the J call TRBJ2-1; 14 nucleotides match TRBD2. The CDR3 is made up of 15 amino acids. The germline CDR1 and CDR2 sequences are KGHSH and LQKENI. Trimming at V came to 6 bases and at J to 10 bases, leaving 8 bases not matched to a gene.

J is TRBJ1-4 and V is TRBV7-9; 9 bases match TRBD1. Germline trimming cut 5 bases from V and 0 bases from J; bases unmatched to any gene: 7. Germline CDR1 reads SEHNR; CDR2 reads FQNEAQ (reference sequence). The CDR3 extends over 17 amino acids. CDR3 residues: CASSNRGQGATNEKLFF. CDR3 nucleotide sequence: TGTGCCAGCAGCAACAGGGGGCAAGGAGCAACTAATGAAAAACTGTTTTTT.

The chain has TRBV27 and TRBJ2-7, with 9 bases identical to TRBD1. The CDR3 runs 15 residues. With V trimmed by 0 bases and J by 6 bases, 6 bases remained unmatched. Looked up from germline, CDR1 is MNHEY and CDR2 is SMNVEV (reference sequence). CDR3 bases: TGTGCCAGCAGTTTATCTTCGGGACAGGGTTCCGAGCAGTACTTC. It codes for CASSLSSGQGSEQYF.

This rearrangement joins TRBV28 to TRBJ2-7, with 8 bases aligning to TRBD2. V shed 3 bases and J 6 bases; nucleotides not matched to a gene: 13. Germline loops: CDR1 MDHEN, CDR2 SYDVKM. The CDR3 sequence is 16 residues long. The CDR3 loop is CASSFPERELSGEQYF. The CDR3 DNA follows: TGTGCCAGCAGTTTTCCCGAGCGGGAGCTCTCTGGCGAGCAGTACTTC.

The chain carries TRBV7-2 and TRBJ2-2; D is unresolved. The CDR3 spans 13 residues. V dropped 3 bases and J dropped 5 bases, with 7 bases sitting between them. Germline CDR1 is SGHTA and CDR2 is FQGNSA. The CDR3 DNA reads as TGTGCCAGCAGCTTTGGCGGTACCGGGGAGCTGTTTTTT. Amino acids: CASSFGGTGELFF.

This rearrangement joins TRBV28 to TRBJ2-7; TRBD1 matches at 8 bases. Germline-derived CDR1 and CDR2 are MDHEN and SYDVKM. The CDR3 has 14 residues. The V gene end was trimmed by 6 bases and the J gene end by 6 bases; junction bases not matched to a gene: 10. For the CDR3, the DNA is TGTGCCAGCAGCCCTGACAGGGGCCGGTTCGAGCAGTACTTC. This sequence encodes CASSPDRGRFEQYF. The full variable domain, rest sourced from reference TRBV28 and TRBJ2-7, is DVKVTQSSRYLVKRTGEKVFLECVQDMDHENMFWYRQDPGLGLRLIYFSYDVKMKEKGDIPEGYSVSREKKERFSLILESASTNQTSMYLCASSPDRGRFEQYFGPGTRLTVT.

This clone was counted once. CDR3 sequence (DNA): TGTGCCAGCAGCTTACCTCCTGGAGGAGGATGGTCCTACGAGCAGTACTTC. Translating it yields CASSLPPGGGWSYEQYF. J is TRBJ2-7 and V is TRBV7-2; D perhaps matches TRBD2 (5 bases). The CDR3 spans 17 residues. Looked up from germline, CDR1 is SGHTA and CDR2 is FQGNSA. Trimming cost V 2 bases and J 1 base, with 18 bases left between them.

V gene TRBV11-2 combines with J gene TRBJ1-1, with D uncertain. This CDR3 spans 12 amino acids. Trimming shortened V by 0 bases and J by 7 bases, and 6 bases separated the two germline ends. The V gene's germline CDR1 is SGHAT and CDR2 FQNNGV. The CDR3 DNA follows: TGTGCCAGCAGCTTAGACCGGGTTGAAGCTTTCTTT. It yields the protein CASSLDRVEAFF.

The V gene is TRBV29-1, the J gene TRBJ2-1; D is perhaps TRBD1 or TRBD2 (5 bases each). The germline V gene has CDR1 SQVTM and CDR2 ANQGSEA. The V end was cut by 5 bases, the J end by 9 bases, with 17 bases between. This CDR3 spans 13 amino acids. The CDR3, as DNA: TGCAGCGTTCCGGGGACCGACAAGATTGAGCAGTTCTTC. Protein: CSVPGTDKIEQFF.

V usage is TRBV7-9 and J usage is TRBJ2-7; D perhaps matches TRBD1 (5 bases). Trimming pared 5 bases from V and 0 bases from J, leaving 14 bases between. Germline assignment: CDR1 SEHNR and CDR2 FQNEAQ (reference sequence). CDR3 length: 15 residues. The CDR3 nucleotides read TGTGCCAGCAGCCTGTACAGGTCCTCCTCCTACGAGCAGTACTTC. It translates to CASSLYRSSSYEQYF.

In the case of this clone: This sample includes further DNA sequences coding for the same CDR3. The V gene is TRBV28, the J gene TRBJ2-1; no clear D gene. The germline V gene encodes CDR1 MDHEN and CDR2 SYDVKM. Trimming cost V 6 bases and J 7 bases, with 7 bases left between them. The CDR3 has 11 amino acids. CDR3 residues: CASSPYNEQFF. Here the CDR3 DNA reads TGTGCCAGCAGCCCTTATAATGAGCAGTTCTTC.

The rearrangement uses TRBV7-9 and TRBJ2-1; D uncertain. Germline assignment: CDR1 SEHNR and CDR2 FQNEAQ (reference sequence). Trimming shortened V by 1 base and J by 5 bases, and 12 bases separated the two germline ends. This CDR3 comprises 15 residues. In DNA form, the CDR3 reads TGTGCCAGCAGCTTAGTCATAGATTCGCACAATGAGCAGTTCTTC. Amino acid sequence: CASSLVIDSHNEQFF.